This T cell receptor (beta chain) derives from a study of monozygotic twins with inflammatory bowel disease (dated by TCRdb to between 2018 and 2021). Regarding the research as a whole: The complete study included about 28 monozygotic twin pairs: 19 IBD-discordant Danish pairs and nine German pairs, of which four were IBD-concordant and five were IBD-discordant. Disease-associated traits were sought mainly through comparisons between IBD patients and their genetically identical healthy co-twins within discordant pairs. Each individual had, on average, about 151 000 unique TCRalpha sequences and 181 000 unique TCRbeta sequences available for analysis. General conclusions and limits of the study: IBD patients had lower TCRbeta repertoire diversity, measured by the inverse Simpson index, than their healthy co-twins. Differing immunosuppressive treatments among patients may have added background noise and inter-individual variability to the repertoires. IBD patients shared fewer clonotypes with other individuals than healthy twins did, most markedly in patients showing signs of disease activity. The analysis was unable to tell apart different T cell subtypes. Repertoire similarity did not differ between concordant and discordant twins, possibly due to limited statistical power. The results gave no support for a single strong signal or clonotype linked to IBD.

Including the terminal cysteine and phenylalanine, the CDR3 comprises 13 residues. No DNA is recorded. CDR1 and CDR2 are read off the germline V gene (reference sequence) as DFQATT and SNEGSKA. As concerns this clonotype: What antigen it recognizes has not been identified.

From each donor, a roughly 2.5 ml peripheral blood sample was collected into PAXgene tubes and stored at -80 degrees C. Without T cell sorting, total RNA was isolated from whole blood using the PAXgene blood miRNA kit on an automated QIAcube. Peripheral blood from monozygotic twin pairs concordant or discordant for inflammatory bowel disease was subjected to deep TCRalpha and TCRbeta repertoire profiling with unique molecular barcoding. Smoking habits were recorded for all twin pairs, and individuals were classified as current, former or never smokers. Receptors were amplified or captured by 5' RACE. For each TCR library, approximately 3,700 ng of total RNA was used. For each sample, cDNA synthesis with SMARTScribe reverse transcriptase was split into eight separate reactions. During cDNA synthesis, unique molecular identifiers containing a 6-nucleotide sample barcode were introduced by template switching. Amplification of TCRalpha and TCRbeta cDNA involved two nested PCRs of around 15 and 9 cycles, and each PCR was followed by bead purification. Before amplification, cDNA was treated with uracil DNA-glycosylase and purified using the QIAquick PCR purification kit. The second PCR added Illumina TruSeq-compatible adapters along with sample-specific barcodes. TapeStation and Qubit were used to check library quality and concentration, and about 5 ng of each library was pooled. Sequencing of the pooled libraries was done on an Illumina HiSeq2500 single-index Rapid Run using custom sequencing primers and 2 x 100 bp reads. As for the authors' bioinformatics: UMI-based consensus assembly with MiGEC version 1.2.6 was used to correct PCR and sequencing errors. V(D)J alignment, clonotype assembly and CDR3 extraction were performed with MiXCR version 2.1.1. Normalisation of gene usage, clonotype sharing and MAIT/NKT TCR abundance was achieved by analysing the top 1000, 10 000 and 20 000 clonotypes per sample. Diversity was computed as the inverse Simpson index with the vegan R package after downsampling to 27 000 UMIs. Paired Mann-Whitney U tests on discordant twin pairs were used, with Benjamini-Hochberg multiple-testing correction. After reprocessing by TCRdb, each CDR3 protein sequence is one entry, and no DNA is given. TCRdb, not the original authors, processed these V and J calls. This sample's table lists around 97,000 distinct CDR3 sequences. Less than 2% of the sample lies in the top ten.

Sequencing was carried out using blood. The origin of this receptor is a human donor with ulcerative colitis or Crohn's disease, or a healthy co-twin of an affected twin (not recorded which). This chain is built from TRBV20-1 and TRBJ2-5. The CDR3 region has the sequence CSARDGVIETQYF.